This TCR beta chain was observed in a study of blood T cell repertoires in COVID-19. Study-wide context: Donors in the United States, Italy and Spain gave samples during acute or convalescent COVID-19. PBMCs, B-cell-depleted T cells, or T cells were the source of the cDNA or gDNA that made up the material.

The CDR3 runs 14 residues. Germline CDR1 is SQVTM and CDR2 is ANQGSEA. Trimming removed 7 bases from V and 0 bases from J, with 15 bases in between. Authors' analysis steps: By means of reference gene primer amplification, nucleated cell counts were estimated. The data were produced by immunoSEQ multiplex PCR, yet TCRdb's version contains in-frame clones alone and is incomplete. Clone size and the V and J calls come from that table; the DNA yielded D and trimming. The sample yields 99,000 or so clones, around 84% seen once. This chain joins TRBV29-1 and TRBJ1-1; D perhaps matches TRBD1 (6 bases). Sequenced material: peripheral blood. The clonotype was recovered from a woman older than 75 with acute or convalescent COVID-19. In DNA form, the CDR3 reads TGCAGCGCCTCCAGGGGCTACATGAACACTGAAGCTTTCTTT. Translating it yields CSASRGYMNTEAFF.